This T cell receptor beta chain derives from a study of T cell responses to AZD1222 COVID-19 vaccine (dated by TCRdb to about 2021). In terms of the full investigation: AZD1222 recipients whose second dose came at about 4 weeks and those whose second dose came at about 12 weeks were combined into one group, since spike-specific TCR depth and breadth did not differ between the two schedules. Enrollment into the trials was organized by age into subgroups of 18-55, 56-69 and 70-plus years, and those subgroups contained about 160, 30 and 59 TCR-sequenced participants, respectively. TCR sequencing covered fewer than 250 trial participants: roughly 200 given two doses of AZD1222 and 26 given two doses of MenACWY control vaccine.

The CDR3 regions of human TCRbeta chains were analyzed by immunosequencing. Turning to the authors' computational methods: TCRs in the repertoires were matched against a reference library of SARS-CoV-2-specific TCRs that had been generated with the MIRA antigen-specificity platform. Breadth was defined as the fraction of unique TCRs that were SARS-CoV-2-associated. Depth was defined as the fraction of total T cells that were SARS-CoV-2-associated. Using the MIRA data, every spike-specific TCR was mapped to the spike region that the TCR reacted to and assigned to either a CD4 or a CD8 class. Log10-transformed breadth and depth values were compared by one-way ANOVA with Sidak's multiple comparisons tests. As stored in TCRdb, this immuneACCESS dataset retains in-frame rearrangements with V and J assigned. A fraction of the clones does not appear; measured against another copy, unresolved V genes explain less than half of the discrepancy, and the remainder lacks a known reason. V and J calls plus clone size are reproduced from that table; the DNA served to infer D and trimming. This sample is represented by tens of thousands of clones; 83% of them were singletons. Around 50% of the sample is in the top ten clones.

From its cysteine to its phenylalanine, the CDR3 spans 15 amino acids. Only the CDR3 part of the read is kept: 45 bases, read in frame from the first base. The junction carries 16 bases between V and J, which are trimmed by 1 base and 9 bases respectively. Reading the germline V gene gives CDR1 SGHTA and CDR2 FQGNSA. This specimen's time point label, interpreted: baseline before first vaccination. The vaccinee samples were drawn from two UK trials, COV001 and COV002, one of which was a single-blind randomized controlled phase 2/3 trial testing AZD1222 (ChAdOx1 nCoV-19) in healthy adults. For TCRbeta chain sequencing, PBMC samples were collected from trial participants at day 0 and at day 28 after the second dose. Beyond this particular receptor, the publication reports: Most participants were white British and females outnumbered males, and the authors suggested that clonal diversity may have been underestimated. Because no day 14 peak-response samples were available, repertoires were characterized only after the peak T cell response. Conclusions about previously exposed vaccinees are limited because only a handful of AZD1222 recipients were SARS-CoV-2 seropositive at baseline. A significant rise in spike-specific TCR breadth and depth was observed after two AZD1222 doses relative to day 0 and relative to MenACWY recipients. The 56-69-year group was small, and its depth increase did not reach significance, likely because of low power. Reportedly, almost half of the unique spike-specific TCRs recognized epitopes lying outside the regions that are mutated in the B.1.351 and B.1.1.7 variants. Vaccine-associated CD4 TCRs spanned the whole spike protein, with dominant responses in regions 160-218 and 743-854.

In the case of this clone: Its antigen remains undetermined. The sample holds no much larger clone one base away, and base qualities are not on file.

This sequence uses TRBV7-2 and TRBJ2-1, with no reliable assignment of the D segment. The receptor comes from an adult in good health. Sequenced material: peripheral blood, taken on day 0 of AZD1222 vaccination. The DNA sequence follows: TGTGCCAGCAGCTTAGACCCGTTGGGGTTGGGTGAGCAGTTCTTC. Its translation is CASSLDPLGLGEQFF.